This TCR beta chain was captured by sequencing in a study of cytomegalovirus exposure and HLA in healthy donors (dated by TCRdb to 2017 to 2019). Some background on the complete study: According to an earlier analysis of around 600 of the donors, some 170 million T cells yielded roughly 110 million unique TCR beta sequences and about 300 Gb of sequence data. About 310 gigabases of sequencing data and 80 million or so unique TCR sequences were included in an early release covering around 600 HLA-typed donors. Among the 398 genotyped donors, approximately 77% belonged to the genetic ancestry cluster associated with self-reported Caucasian donors. The study was designed to test whether signatures of past pathogen exposure could be identified by cataloging public T cell receptors. The T cell repertoires of under 700 subjects were profiled by immunosequencing and related to cytomegalovirus serostatus. In addition to the first cohort of 650 to 800 subjects, a separate validation cohort of 120 different subjects was used. High-throughput TCR immunosequencing, statistical association of individual TCRs with disease status, and machine learning were combined to predict cytomegalovirus infection status. In a later analysis, previously published TCR beta repertoires from 670 or so donors were re-analyzed and high-resolution HLA genotyping was added so that TCR occurrence patterns could be studied. Rather than drawing on any new phenotypic data, the later analysis identified candidate immune exposures from TCR beta sequences and the way those sequences occurred across donors. To decide whether each TCR beta V gene segment behaved as functional or pseudogenic, an earlier analysis of several hundred of the donors relied on high-throughput TCR beta sequencing. Donor age, sex, ethnicity and CMV serostatus were compiled alongside the repertoire data. Genome-wide SNP genotypes for about 60% of the roughly 700 donors were used in a later genetic analysis, which treated that subset as a discovery cohort. Every discovery cohort repertoire had been produced on one sequencing platform. Class I and class II HLA loci were covered by the typing at four-digit resolution. The number of donors typed differed by locus, with roughly 620-630 for A, B, C, DRB1 and DQB1, 522 for DQA1, 606 for DPA1, and over 400 for DPB1. Roughly 5 DR-DQ haplotypes were handled as single units for association and clustering, since linkage in the cohort was strong. Among roughly 400 genotyped donors of the cohort, an average of roughly 240,000 unique TCR beta nucleotide sequences were sequenced per donor, approximately 20% of them non-productive. Paper-wide results and their limitations: In a later analysis, the rate of TCR association differed among HLA loci, with DRB1 alleles having the most associated TCRs and HLA-C alleles having the fewest. A later genetic analysis reported fewer N-insertions in productive TCRs among donors in an Asian-associated ancestry cluster than the roughly 700-donor mean. In a later analysis, several top co-occurrence clusters were reported to appear linked to parvovirus B19, influenza, CMV and Epstein-Barr virus. The only immune exposure information available for the cohort was CMV serostatus. A group of highly shared sequence variants was considered likely to be a technical artifact of the sequencing pipeline. Correlated functional status among segregating V segments might be attributable to linkage disequilibrium, but an unknown experimental factor could not be ruled out. In an earlier analysis of over 550 of the donors, most TCR beta V segments were observed in productive rearrangements about 87% or about 30% of the time, broadly matching IMGT annotations. In a later analysis, most CMV-associated TCR beta chains were found to appear HLA-restricted, with HLA associations seemingly driven largely by CMV exposure. A further reported finding was that TCR beta sequences accurately predicted the HLA-A and HLA-B alleles for most subjects in the first cohort. It was suggested by the authors that the approach could potentially be generalized to other disease states and immunological phenotypes. When HLA alleles, especially DR and DQ, strongly co-occurred, attributing TCR associations to individual alleles was difficult. Specific HLA alleles were associated with some 15,000 TCR beta sequences at a false discovery rate of 0.05 in a later analysis. Most TCR sequences were observed very rarely across donors, whereas some public TCRs were present in many individuals. Presence/absence analyses assumed roughly uniform sequencing depth across donors, an assumption that may not hold. The study listed 164 TCR beta chains as associated with cytomegalovirus. This cohort had only TCR beta chains sequenced, and the lack of alpha or paired-chain data limited which features could be detected. An association between a missense DCLRE1C variant and V-gene and J-gene trimming of TCR beta chains was found in a later genetic analysis and replicated in an independent cohort. The earlier analysis of nearly 600 of the donors excluded seventeen rarely observed V segments, including chromosome 9 orphons, because counts were too low. Three of the identified cytomegalovirus-associated TCR beta chains were confirmed in vitro to be specific for cytomegalovirus antigens. Because some donors lacked HLA typing at each locus, the association tests relied only on the typed subset. Cytomegalovirus status was reported to be diagnosed by the classifier with high specificity and sensitivity in both the original and validation cohorts. A later analysis found that HLA-associated TCR beta chains were more clonally expanded and had lower generation probabilities than equally common non-associated chains.

Library creation used the immunoSEQ multiplex PCR assay. A mixture of 60 forward primers for TCR Vbeta segments and 13 reverse primers for TCR Jbeta segments was used in the multiplex PCR. The CDR3 region of rearranged TCR beta genes was amplified from genomic DNA with a multiplex PCR assay. On the Illumina HiSeq System, the amplified TCR beta libraries were sequenced as 87-base-pair reads. As for the authors' bioinformatics: Across the 670 or so repertoires, a later analysis counted some 80 million unique TCR beta chains, roughly 11 million of which were shared by at least two donors. Raw reads were error-corrected and collapsed into unique sequences with a nearest-neighbor algorithm that merged closely related sequences to remove PCR and sequencing errors. CDR3 sequences were aligned to IMGT reference sequences to assign V, D and J gene segments. For a sequence to be retained, at least a six-nucleotide match to both a V gene segment and a J gene segment was required. Rearrangements were called productive when the CDR3 lacked stop codons and stayed in frame with V and J; all others were non-productive. CDR3 was defined according to IMGT convention as the region running from the second conserved V-encoded cysteine to the conserved J-encoded phenylalanine. Sequences without an unambiguous match to a single V gene segment were excluded from the earlier analysis of several hundred of the donors. In an earlier analysis of roughly 500 of the donors, V segments were called functional above 56.7% productive rearrangements and were called segregating when the between-donor standard deviation exceeded 5%. A statistical classification framework was built for diagnosing cytomegalovirus status from the catalog of TCR beta chain sequences. A later analysis assigned V and J genes by comparing TCR nucleotide sequences with IMGT/GENE-DB human TR gene sequences. The TCRdist pipeline was used in a later analysis to assign CDR3 sequences and most-parsimonious VDJ recombination scenarios. In a later analysis, every TCR beta chain was defined by the combination of its CDR3 amino acid sequence and its V-gene family, and reads without a unique V-gene family were dropped. In a later analysis, 550 to 650 highly shared, low-generation-probability nucleotide sequences were removed to address suspected cross-contamination and a sequencing artifact. In a later analysis, a clonal expansion index was calculated for each public chain from normalized within-repertoire ranks of inferred template counts. A later analysis computed generation probabilities with a VDJ recombination model fitted to out-of-frame rearrangements, and checked the results against IGoR. In a later analysis, hypergeometric tests were used to score TCR-TCR, TCR-HLA and TCR-CMV co-occurrence, with a repertoire-size bias correction applied to TCR pairs. A later analysis estimated false discovery rates by permuting HLA or CMV assignments 20 times. In a later analysis, co-occurring TCRs were grouped using DBSCAN, and TCRdist sequence similarity was added for clustering within HLA-allele-positive subsets. Repertoires with fewer than 30,000 or more than 120,000 public chains were left out of co-occurrence clustering, as were about 5 repertoires with anomalous nucleotide sharing. As stored in TCRdb, this immuneACCESS dataset retains in-frame rearrangements with V and J assigned. A fraction of the clones does not appear; measured against another copy, unresolved V genes explain less than half of the discrepancy, and the remainder lacks a known reason. V and J calls and clone size are given by that table; D and trimming were obtained from the DNA. This sample lists roughly 89,000 clones; about 66% were detected once. The ten largest clonotypes hold roughly 21% of the sample.

The cohort comprised 670 or so healthy bone marrow donors. At the time of sampling, all cohort members were nominally healthy, though unrecorded immune exposures were likely present. The donor was CMV seropositive and belonged to the group of 250 to 300 seropositive cohort members. Each donor provided a peripheral blood sample, and peripheral blood mononuclear cells were used for TCR beta sequencing. Genomic DNA extraction from the blood cell samples was performed with the Qiagen DNeasy Blood Extraction Kit. Concerning this clone: What this receptor recognizes is not known. Nothing much larger sits one base from this clone, and base qualities are not available.

Sequenced sample: PBMCs. The sequence came from a woman between 45 and 65 years old in good health and CMV-seropositive.

CDR3 reads: CASSSTGVLTKDTQYF. The nucleotide sequence is given as TGTGCCAGCAGTTCTACAGGGGTATTAACAAAGGATACGCAGTATTTT. The rearranged chain carries TRBV28 and TRBJ2-3, with 7 middle bases fitting TRBD1. There are 16 amino acids in the CDR3, from cysteine to phenylalanine inclusive. Only the CDR3 DNA is retained, 48 bases long and in frame from the first base. CDR1 and CDR2 are read off the germline V gene as MDHEN and SYDVKM. After removal of 4 bases from V and 6 bases from J, the junction retains 13 bases not matched to a gene.